The 17 T cell receptor beta chains below were found in one sample sequenced in a study of read filtering for tumor transcriptome and immune sequencing. From approximately 400 ng of RNA, a library with molecular barcoded alpha/delta and beta/gamma adaptors was made. From the reads, TCRdb called clonotypes with MiXCR, one entry per CDR3 protein. The data show 75,000 to 95,000 distinct CDR3 sequences, with roughly 21% seen just once and roughly an eighth held by the top ten. Sequencing used a population of CD138-negative cells sorted from bone marrow. Receptors were obtained from a donor at least 40 years old with multiple myeloma.

Many counts were recorded for this clonotype. The chain is built from TRBV10-2 and TRBJ1-2; 10 bases fit TRBD1. Per germline, CDR1 WSHSY and CDR2 SAAADI. The V gene end was trimmed by 3 bases and the J gene end by 0 bases; junction bases not matched to a gene: 4. This CDR3 has 16 amino acids. The CDR3 nucleotides are TGCGCCAGCAGTGATTGGGACAGGGGAGCTAACTATGGCTACACCTTC. Translating it yields CASSDWDRGANYGYTF.

This rearrangement joins TRBV5-1 to TRBJ2-3; the D is unclear. V was cut by 5 bases and J by 0 bases, with 7 bases left in between. The CDR3 has 13 residues. CDR1 and CDR2 from the germline V gene are SGHRS and YFSETQ. The DNA for the CDR3 is TGCGCCAGCAGACGCTTCAGCACAGATACGCAGTATTTT. The encoded protein is CASRRFSTDTQYF. Combining the CDR3 with reference TRBV5-1 and TRBJ2-3 gives the whole variable domain KAGVTQTPRYLIKTRGQQVTLSCSPISGHRSVSWYQQTPGQGLQFLFEYFSETQRNKGNFPGRFSGRQFSNSRSEMNVSTLELGDSALYLCASRRFSTDTQYFGPGTRLTVL.

The sample holds a few counts of this clonotype. V and J are TRBV10-3 and TRBJ2-3, with D tentatively TRBD2 (6 bases). V was shortened by 7 bases and J by 2 bases, with 13 bases between the two germline ends. Germline V gene data show CDR1 as ENHRY and CDR2 as SYGVKD. This CDR3 is 14 amino acids long. DNA for the CDR3: TGTGCCATCAAAATTGGCGGGGACACAGATACGCAGTATTTT. Protein sequence: CAIKIGGDTDTQYF.

This clonotype was recorded many times. The chain couples TRBV3-1 to TRBJ2-2; D is ambiguous. Germline lookup yields CDR1 LGHDT and CDR2 YNNKEL (reference sequence). This CDR3 is 12 amino acids long. V was shortened by 1 base and J by 6 bases, with 3 bases between the two germline ends. DNA of the CDR3: TGTGCCAGCAGCCAAGCGTCCGGGGAGCTGTTTTTT. Residues: CASSQASGELFF.

The J gene is TRBJ1-5, the V gene TRBV18; D call uncertain. Germline CDR1 is KGHSH and CDR2 is LQKENI. V was clipped by 2 bases and J by 4 bases, with 6 bases between them. The CDR3 runs 13 residues. The CDR3 region is CASSPGENQPQHF. For the CDR3, the DNA is TGTGCCAGCTCACCAGGAGAGAATCAGCCCCAGCATTTT.

As regards this clonotype: A much larger clonotype is one base distant, so this may be a read error. The chain links TRBV20-1 to TRBJ1-1; D is unclear. Germline CDR1 and CDR2: DFQATT and SNEGSKA (reference sequence). The CDR3 length is 13 residues. CDR3 loop: CSAFDSGNAEAFF. The CDR3 DNA follows: TGCAGTGCATTCGACTCCGGGAACGCTGAAGCTTTCTTT.

Concerning this clonotype itself: A much larger clonotype is one base distant, so this may be a read error. Here the CDR3 omits its conserved ending phenylalanine or tryptophan, so a read error is the likely source. The DNA is omitted, as the CDR3 cannot be located on it reliably, and the CDR3 follows TCRdb's listing. The chain recombines TRBV28 with TRBJ2-7; the DNA was not used to check the table's D call, TRBD1. Germline V gene data show CDR1 as MDHEN and CDR2 as SYDVKM. Both ends counted, the CDR3 spans 14 residues. The CDR3 here is CASSFRGGRGERYL.

A word on this clonotype: A much larger clone lies one base from this, so it may be a read error. This CDR3 reads CAGKTSGGGKDTQYF. CDR3 sequence (DNA): TGTGCCGGCAAGACTAGCGGGGGTGGGAAAGATACGCAGTATTTT. The V and J genes are TRBV28 and TRBJ2-3; 12 bases are shared with TRBD2. The CDR3 covers 15 residues. J gave up 5 bases and V 11 bases, and 11 bases lay outside the gene matches. In germline, CDR1 is MDHEN, CDR2 SYDVKM.

The J gene is TRBJ1-2, the V gene TRBV5-1; D is ambiguous. Trimming pared 5 bases from V and 2 bases from J, leaving 7 bases between. Looked up from germline, CDR1 is SGHRS and CDR2 is YFSETQ. The CDR3 has 12 residues. CDR3 in amino acids: CASRSANYGYTF. The DNA of the CDR3 is TGCGCCAGCAGGTCGGCGAACTATGGCTACACCTTC.

The chain employs TRBV3-1 and TRBJ2-3; D is ambiguous. In germline, CDR1 is LGHDT, CDR2 YNNKEL (reference sequence). CDR3 size: 12 residues. V shed 2 bases and J shed 6 bases, with 6 bases lying between them. CDR3 sequence (DNA): TGTGCCAGCAGCCAAACAGCGGATACGCAGTATTTT. This translates into CASSQTADTQYF.

The V call is TRBV10-3, the J call TRBJ1-3, with 7 nucleotides matching TRBD1. The CDR3 totals 14 residues. V lost 9 bases, J lost 4 bases, and 9 bases stayed unmatched. Germline V gene sequence: CDR1 ENHRY, CDR2 SYGVKD. CDR3 region: CAMGQQISGNTIYF. CDR3 coding DNA: TGTGCCATGGGACAGCAAATCTCCGGAAACACCATATATTTT.

The chain combines TRBV28 with TRBJ1-2; D is unclear. CDR3 length: 13 amino acids. Germline V gene lookup returns CDR1 MDHEN and CDR2 SYDVKM. The CDR3 loop reads CVNSSGLNYGYTF. As DNA, the CDR3 is TGTGTCAACAGTTCAGGATTGAACTATGGCTACACCTTC.

The gene calls are TRBV7-9 and TRBJ2-7, with a weak D call TRBD2 (5 bases). Looked up from germline, CDR1 is SEHNR and CDR2 is FQNEAQ (reference sequence). The CDR3 spans 15 residues. The ends were cut back, 2 bases at V and 5 bases at J, with 16 bases in the middle. The CDR3 here is CASSLWTGMLHEQYF. CDR3 coding DNA: TGTGCCAGCAGCTTATGGACGGGGATGTTGCACGAGCAGTACTTC.

This clonotype was observed many times. The V gene is TRBV7-9, the J gene TRBJ1-1, with D perhaps TRBD1 (5 bases). Trimming removed 1 base at V and 1 base at J, with 7 bases between. Per the germline V gene, CDR1 is SEHNR and CDR2 is FQNEAQ (reference sequence). The CDR3 consists of 14 residues. CDR3 nucleotide sequence: TGTGCCAGCAGCTTAGATGGGGCGAACACTGAAGCTTTCTTT. This encodes CASSLDGANTEAFF. Together with reference TRBV7-9 and TRBJ1-1, the CDR3 gives the full variable domain: DTGVSQNPRHKITKRGQNVTFRCDPISEHNRLYWYRQTLGQGPEFLTYFQNEAQLEKSRLLSDRFSAERPKGSFSTLEIQRTEQGDSAMYLCASSLDGANTEAFFGQGTRLTVV.

Note on this clonotype: The junction and the germline gene differ at one end; a read error may be behind it. This chain uses TRBV11-2 with TRBJ2-1; D is undetermined. CDR3 size: 13 residues. Germline assignment: CDR1 SGHAT and CDR2 FQNNGV. DNA for the CDR3: TGTGCCAGCAGCCCGAGGCACCCGAATGATCAGTTCTTC. Protein sequence: CASSPRHPNDQFF.

This clonotype was counted between two and nine times. A clone one base away is much larger, so this may be a read error. The J gene is TRBJ2-5, the V gene TRBV5-1; D call uncertain. The CDR3 covers 12 residues. Per germline, CDR1 SGHRS and CDR2 YFSETQ. The V end lost 1 base, the J end lost 1 base, and 2 bases lay between the germline ends. The DNA for the CDR3 is TGCGCCAGCAGCTTGCCCCAAGAGACCCAGTACTTC. Residues: CASSLPQETQYF.

This clonotype was detected many times. The chain uses TRBV7-8 and TRBJ2-5; D is uncertain. The CDR3 length is 15 residues. Germline CDR1 reads SGHVS; CDR2 reads FQNEAQ. V dropped 1 base and J dropped 6 bases, with 15 bases sitting between them. Here the CDR3 DNA reads TGTGCCAGCAGCTTAGGCCAGGCCCAGGCGAAGACCCAGTACTTC. This sequence encodes CASSLGQAQAKTQYF.